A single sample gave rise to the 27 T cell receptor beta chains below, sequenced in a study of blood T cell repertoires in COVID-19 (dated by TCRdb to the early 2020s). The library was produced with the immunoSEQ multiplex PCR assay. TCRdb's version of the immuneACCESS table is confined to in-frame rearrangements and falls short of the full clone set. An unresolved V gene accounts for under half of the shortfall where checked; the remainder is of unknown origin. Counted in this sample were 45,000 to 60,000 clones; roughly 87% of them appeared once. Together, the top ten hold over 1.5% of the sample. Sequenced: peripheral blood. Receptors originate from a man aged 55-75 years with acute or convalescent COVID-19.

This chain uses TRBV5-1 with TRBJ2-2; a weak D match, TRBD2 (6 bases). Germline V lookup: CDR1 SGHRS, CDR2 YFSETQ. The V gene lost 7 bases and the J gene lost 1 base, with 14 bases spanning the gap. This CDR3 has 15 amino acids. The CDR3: CASGGITGNTGELFF. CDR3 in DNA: TGCGCCAGCGGAGGGATAACAGGGAACACCGGGGAGCTGTTTTTT.

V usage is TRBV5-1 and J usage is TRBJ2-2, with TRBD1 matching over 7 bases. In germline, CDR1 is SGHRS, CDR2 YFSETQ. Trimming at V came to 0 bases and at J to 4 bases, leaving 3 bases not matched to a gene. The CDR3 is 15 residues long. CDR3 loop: CASSLADRATGELFF. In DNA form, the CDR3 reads TGCGCCAGCAGCTTGGCCGACAGGGCCACCGGGGAGCTGTTTTTT.

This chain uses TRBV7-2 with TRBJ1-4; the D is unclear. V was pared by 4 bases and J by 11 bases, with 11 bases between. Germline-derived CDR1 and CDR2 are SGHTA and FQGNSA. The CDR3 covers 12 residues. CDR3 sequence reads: CASSSPPGKLFF. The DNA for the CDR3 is TGTGCCAGCAGCTCCCCCCCCGGGAAACTGTTTTTT.

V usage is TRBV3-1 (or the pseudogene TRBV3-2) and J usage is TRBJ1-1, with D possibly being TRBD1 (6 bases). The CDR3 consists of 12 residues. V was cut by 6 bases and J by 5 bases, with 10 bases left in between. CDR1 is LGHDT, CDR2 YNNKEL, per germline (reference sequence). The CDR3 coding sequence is TGTGCCAGCAGAGGGGGGGGGACTGAAGCTTTCTTT. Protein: CASRGGGTEAFF.

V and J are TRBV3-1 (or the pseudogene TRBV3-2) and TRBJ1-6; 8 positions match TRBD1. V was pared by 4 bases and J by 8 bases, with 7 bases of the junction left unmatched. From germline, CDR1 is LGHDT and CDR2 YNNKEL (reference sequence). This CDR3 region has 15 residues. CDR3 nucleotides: TGTGCCAGCAGCCCCAGACAGGGGCTACATTCACCCCTCCACTTT. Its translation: CASSPRQGLHSPLHF.

The CDR3 is CASSFGGGAYGYTF. Written as DNA, the CDR3 is TGCGCCAGCAGCTTCGGAGGGGGCGCGTATGGCTACACCTTC. The gene calls are TRBV5-1 and TRBJ1-2; 7 bases agree with TRBD1. The germline gives CDR1 SGHRS, CDR2 YFSETQ. The CDR3 spans 14 residues. After removal of 2 bases from V and 5 bases from J, the junction contained 6 bases not matched to a gene.

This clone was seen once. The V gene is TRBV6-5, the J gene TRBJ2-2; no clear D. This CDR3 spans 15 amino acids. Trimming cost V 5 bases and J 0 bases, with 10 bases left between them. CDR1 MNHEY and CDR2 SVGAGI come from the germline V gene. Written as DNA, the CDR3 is TGTGCCAGCAGTCCCTTGTCAGCGAACACCGGGGAGCTGTTTTTT. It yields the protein CASSPLSANTGELFF.

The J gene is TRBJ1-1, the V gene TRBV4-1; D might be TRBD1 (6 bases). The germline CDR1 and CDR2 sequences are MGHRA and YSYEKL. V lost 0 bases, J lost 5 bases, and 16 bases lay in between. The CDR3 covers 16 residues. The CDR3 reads CASSQDATGATTEAFF. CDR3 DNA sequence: TGCGCCAGCAGCCAAGATGCGACAGGAGCTACTACTGAAGCTTTCTTT.

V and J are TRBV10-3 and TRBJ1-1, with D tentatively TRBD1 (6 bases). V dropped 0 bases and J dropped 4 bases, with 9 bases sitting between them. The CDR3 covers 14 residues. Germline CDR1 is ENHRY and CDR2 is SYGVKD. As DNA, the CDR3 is TGTGCCATCAGTGAGTCAAGAGGGGGCACTGAAGCTTTCTTT. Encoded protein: CAISESRGGTEAFF.

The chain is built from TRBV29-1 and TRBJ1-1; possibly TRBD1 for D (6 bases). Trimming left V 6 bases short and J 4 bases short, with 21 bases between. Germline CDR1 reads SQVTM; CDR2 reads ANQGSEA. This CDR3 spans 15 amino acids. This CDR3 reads CSVIDVQGKGTEAFF. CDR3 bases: TGCAGCGTAATCGACGTACAGGGAAAAGGCACTGAAGCTTTCTTT.

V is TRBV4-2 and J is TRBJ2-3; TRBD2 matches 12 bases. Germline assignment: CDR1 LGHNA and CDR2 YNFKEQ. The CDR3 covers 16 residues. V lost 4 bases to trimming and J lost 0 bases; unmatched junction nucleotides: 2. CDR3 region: CASSPLAGGSTDTQYF. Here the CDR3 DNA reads TGTGCCAGCAGCCCGCTAGCGGGGGGGAGCACAGATACGCAGTATTTT.

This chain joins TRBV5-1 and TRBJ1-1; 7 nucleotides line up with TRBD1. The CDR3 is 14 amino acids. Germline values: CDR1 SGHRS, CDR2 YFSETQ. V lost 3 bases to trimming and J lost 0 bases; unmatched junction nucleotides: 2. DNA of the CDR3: TGCGCCAGCAGCTACAGGGGAATGAACACTGAAGCTTTCTTT. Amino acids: CASSYRGMNTEAFF.

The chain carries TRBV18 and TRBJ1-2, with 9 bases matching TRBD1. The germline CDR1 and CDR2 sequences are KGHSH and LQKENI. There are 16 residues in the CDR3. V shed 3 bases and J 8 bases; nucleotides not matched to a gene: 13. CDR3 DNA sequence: TGTGCCAGCTCACCCCTTCGGGACAGGGCGTTGGAAGGCTACACCTTC. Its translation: CASSPLRDRALEGYTF.

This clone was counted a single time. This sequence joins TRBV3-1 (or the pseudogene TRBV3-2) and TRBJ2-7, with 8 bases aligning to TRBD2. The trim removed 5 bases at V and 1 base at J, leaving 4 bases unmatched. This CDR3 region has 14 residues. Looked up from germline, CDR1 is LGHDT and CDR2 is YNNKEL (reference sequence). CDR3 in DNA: TGTGCCAGCAGCAGGAGCGGGGGTTCCTACGAGCAGTACTTC. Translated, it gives CASSRSGGSYEQYF.

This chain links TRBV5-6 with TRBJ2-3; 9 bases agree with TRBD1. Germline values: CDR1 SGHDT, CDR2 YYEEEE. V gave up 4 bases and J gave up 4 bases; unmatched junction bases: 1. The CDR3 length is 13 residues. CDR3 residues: CASSRDRADTQYF. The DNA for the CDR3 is TGTGCCAGCAGCAGGGACAGGGCAGATACGCAGTATTTT.

The DNA of the CDR3 is TGTGCCAGTAGTAACTATGACAGTCCTAGCGGGGAGCTGTTTTTT. Its translation: CASSNYDSPSGELFF. The chain employs TRBV19 and TRBJ2-2; D may be TRBD1 (5 bases). This CDR3 is 15 amino acids long. Trimming took 4 bases from V and 7 from J, leaving 16 bases between them. Germline CDR1 reads LNHDA; CDR2 reads SQIVND (reference sequence).

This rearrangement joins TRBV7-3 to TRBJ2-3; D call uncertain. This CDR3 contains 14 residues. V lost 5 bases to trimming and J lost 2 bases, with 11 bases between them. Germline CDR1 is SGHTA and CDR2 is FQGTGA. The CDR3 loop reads CASSLLGYTDTQYF. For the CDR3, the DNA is TGTGCCAGCAGCCTCCTAGGTTACACAGATACGCAGTATTTT.

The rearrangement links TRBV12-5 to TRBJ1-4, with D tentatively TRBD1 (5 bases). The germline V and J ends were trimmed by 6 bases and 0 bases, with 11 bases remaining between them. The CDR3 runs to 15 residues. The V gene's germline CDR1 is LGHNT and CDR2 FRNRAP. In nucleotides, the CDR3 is TGTGCTAGTGGCAGACAGCCCTCAACTAATGAAAAACTGTTTTTT. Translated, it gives CASGRQPSTNEKLFF. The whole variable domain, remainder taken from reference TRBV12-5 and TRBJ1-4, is DARVTQTPRHKVTEMGQEVTMRCQPILGHNTVFWYRQTMMQGLELLAYFRNRAPLDDSGMPKDRFSAEMPDATLATLKIQPSEPRDSAVYFCASGRQPSTNEKLFFGSGTQLSVL.

Here the CDR3 DNA reads TGTGCCAGCAGCGCACAGGGATCCAGAGGAGGCTACACCTTC. It translates to CASSAQGSRGGYTF. This chain links TRBV9 with TRBJ1-2; D possibly corresponds to TRBD1 (6 bases). With 3 bases removed from V and 8 bases from J, the gap between germline ends came to 17 bases. CDR3 size: 14 residues. Germline values: CDR1 SGDLS, CDR2 YYNGEE.

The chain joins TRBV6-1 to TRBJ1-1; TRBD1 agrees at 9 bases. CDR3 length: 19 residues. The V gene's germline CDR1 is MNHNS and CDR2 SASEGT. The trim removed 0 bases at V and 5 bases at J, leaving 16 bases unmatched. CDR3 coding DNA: TGTGCCAGCAGTGAAGCGACTTACAGGGGGCGGGCAATTGGTACTGAAGCTTTCTTT. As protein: CASSEATYRGRAIGTEAFF.

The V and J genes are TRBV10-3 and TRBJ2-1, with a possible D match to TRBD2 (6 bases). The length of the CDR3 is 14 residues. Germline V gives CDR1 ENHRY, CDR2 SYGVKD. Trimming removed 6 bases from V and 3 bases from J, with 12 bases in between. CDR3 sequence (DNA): TGTGCCATCAGCCCACGGGACTTCTACAATGAGCAGTTCTTC. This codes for CAISPRDFYNEQFF.

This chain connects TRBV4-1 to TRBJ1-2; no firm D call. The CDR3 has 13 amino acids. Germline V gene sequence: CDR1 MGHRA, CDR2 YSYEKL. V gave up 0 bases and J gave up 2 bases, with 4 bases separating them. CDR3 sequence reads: CASSQDQNYGYTF. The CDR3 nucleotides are TGCGCCAGCAGCCAAGACCAGAACTATGGCTACACCTTC.

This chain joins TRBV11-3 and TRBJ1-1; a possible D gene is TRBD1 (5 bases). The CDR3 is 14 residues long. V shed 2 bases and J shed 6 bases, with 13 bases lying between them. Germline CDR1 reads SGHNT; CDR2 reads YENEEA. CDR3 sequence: CASSLQASGAEAFF. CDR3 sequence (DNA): TGTGCCAGCAGCTTACAGGCGTCGGGGGCTGAAGCTTTCTTT.

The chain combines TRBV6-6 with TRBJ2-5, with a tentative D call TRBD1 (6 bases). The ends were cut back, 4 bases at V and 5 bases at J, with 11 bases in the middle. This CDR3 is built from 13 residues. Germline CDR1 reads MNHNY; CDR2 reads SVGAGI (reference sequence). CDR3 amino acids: CASSSQGLETQYF. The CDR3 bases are TGTGCCAGCAGTTCGCAGGGGTTGGAGACCCAGTACTTC.

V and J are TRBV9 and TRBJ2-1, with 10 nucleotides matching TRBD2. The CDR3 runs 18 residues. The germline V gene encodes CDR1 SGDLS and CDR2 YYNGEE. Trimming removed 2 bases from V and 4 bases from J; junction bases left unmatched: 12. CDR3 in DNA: TGTGCCAGCAGCGTCGAAATCGGGCTAGCGGGAGCTTACAATGAGCAGTTCTTC. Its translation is CASSVEIGLAGAYNEQFF.

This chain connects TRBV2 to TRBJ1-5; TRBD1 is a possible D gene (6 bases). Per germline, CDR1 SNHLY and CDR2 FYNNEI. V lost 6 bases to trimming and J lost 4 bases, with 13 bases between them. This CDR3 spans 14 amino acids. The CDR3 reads CASRPGAGNQPQHF. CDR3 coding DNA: TGTGCCAGCAGGCCAGGGGCCGGGAATCAGCCCCAGCATTTT. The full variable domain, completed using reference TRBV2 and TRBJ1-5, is EPEVTQTPSHQVTQMGQEVILRCVPISNHLYFYWYRQILGQKVEFLVSFYNNEISEKSEIFDDQFSVERPDGSNFTLKIRSTKLEDSAMYFCASRPGAGNQPQHFGDGTRLSIL.

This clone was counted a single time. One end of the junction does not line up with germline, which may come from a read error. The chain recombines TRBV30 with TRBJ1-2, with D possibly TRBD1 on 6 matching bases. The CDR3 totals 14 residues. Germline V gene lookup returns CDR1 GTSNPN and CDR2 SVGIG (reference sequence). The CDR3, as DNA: TGTGCCTGGAGTTCAACAACAGGGTCCTATCGCTACACCTTC. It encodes CAWSSTTGSYRYTF. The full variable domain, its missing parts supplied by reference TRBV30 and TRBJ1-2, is SQTIHQWPATLVQPVGSPLSLECTVEGTSNPNLYWYRQAAGRGLQLLFYSVGIGQISSEVPQNLSASRPQDRQFILSSKKLLLSDSGFYLCAWSSTTGSYRYTFGSGTRLTVV.